One and the same sample provided the 28 T cell receptor beta chains below, sequenced in a study of blood T cells in healthy people across ages. The use of a sample-barcoded 5' primer and a J-beta primer mix characterized a second PCR of roughly 6 to 12 cycles. TCRdb used MiXCR to reprocess the 5' RACE reads, holding one entry per CDR3 protein. The sample lists nearly 800,000 distinct CDR3 sequences, roughly 25% occurring once. The data were also submitted as part of a second study, on T cells of mothers and their children.

Sequenced: blood. These receptors came from a boy under 18 in good health.

This sequence joins TRBV12-3 or TRBV12-4 and TRBJ2-3, with unresolved D. V was cut by 3 bases and J by 2 bases, with 9 bases left in between. This CDR3 has 14 residues. The CDR3 loop reads CASSFWGITDTQYF. The CDR3 DNA reads as TGTGCCAGCAGTTTCTGGGGAATCACAGATACGCAGTATTTT.

In its sample, this clonotype was seen a few times. The chain couples TRBV24-1 to TRBJ2-1; D might be TRBD1 or TRBD2, each matching 5 bases. Germline V CDR1 and CDR2: KGHDR, SFDVKD. The CDR3 covers 15 residues. V shed 6 bases and J shed 2 bases, with 13 bases lying between them. The CDR3 nucleotides are TGTGCCACCAGTCTCAGGGACCTTCCCTACAATGAGCAGTTCTTC. Translation gives CATSLRDLPYNEQFF.

The genes are TRBV21-1 and TRBJ2-1; TRBD1 reflects the table's D call only, with no check against the DNA. Judging by the DNA end, TRBJ2-7 fits better; the J call may be wrong. TRBV21-1 is designated a pseudogene. The CDR3 covers 18 residues. The CDR3 sequence is CASSTRVGRGFRMYEQYF. CDR3 sequence (DNA): TGTGCCAGCAGCACGAGGGTTGGCAGGGGGTTTCGTATGTACGAGCAGTACTTC.

The table lists this clonotype with a few counts. At one boundary the junction diverges from the germline segment, which might be a read error. This chain connects TRBV30 to TRBJ1-1, with a possible D match to TRBD1 (6 bases). In germline, CDR1 is GTSNPN, CDR2 SVGIG (reference sequence). The CDR3 length is 15 residues. The CDR3 protein is CAWNQGVLRDTEASF. In DNA form, the CDR3 reads TGTGCCTGGAACCAGGGTGTGTTAAGGGACACTGAAGCTTCCTTT.

This clonotype has just a few counts. The rearrangement links TRBV2 to TRBJ2-7, with 10 positions matching TRBD1. This CDR3 is 15 amino acids long. Germline loops: CDR1 SNHLY, CDR2 FYNNEI. Trimming at V came to 8 bases and at J to 0 bases, leaving 7 bases not matched to a gene. This CDR3 reads CASGQGTGVSYEQYF. Written as DNA, the CDR3 is TGTGCCAGCGGACAAGGGACAGGGGTCTCCTACGAGCAGTACTTC.

This clonotype was seen only a few times. The CDR3 here is CASSPSGAQGREKLFF. CDR3 sequence (DNA): TGTGCCAGCAGCCCATCGGGAGCACAGGGAAGGGAAAAACTGTTTTTT. The chain joins TRBV7-6 to TRBJ1-4, with D possibly being TRBD1 (6 bases). Germline V gives CDR1 SGHVS, CDR2 FNYEAQ. The CDR3 sequence is 16 residues long. V was trimmed by 5 bases and J by 8 bases, leaving 21 bases between them.

V gene TRBV25-1 combines with J gene TRBJ2-7, with D perhaps matching TRBD2 (7 bases). The CDR3 runs to 16 residues. The V end was cut by 3 bases, the J end by 4 bases, with 19 bases between. Per the germline V gene, CDR1 is MGHDK and CDR2 is SYGVNS. The CDR3 DNA follows: TGTGCCAGCAGTGACTGGGGGGGCCAAGGCCCTTACGAGCAGTACTTC. Translated: CASSDWGGQGPYEQYF.

There are a few counts of this clonotype. Germline and junction disagree at one end, which may indicate a read error. This rearrangement joins TRBV7-7 to TRBJ2-2; TRBD2 agrees at 7 bases. The CDR3 contains 14 residues. Germline V lookup: CDR1 SSHAT, CDR2 FNYEAQ (reference sequence). This CDR3 is CASSLAGQAGELFF. CDR3 coding DNA: TGTGCTAGCAGCTTAGCGGGCCAGGCCGGGGAGCTGTTTTTT.

The J gene is TRBJ2-1, the V gene TRBV4-3; D is uncertain. V shed 0 bases and J shed 9 bases, with 9 bases lying between them. Germline V CDR1 and CDR2: LGHNA, YSLEER. This CDR3 has 13 residues. CDR3 region: CASSQEEGFEQFF. The CDR3 DNA reads as TGCGCCAGCAGCCAAGAAGAAGGATTTGAGCAGTTCTTC.

The chain uses TRBV7-2 and TRBJ2-7; 8 bases agree with TRBD2. V shed 3 bases and J 6 bases; nucleotides not matched to a gene: 7. CDR3 size: 14 residues. CDR1 SGHTA and CDR2 FQGNSA come from the germline V gene. The chain's CDR3 is CASSFGLAGGEQYF. The CDR3 DNA is TGTGCCAGCAGCTTTGGGCTAGCGGGTGGCGAGCAGTACTTC.

The chain recombines TRBV18 with TRBJ1-1, with D perhaps matching TRBD1 (5 bases). Trimming took 0 bases from V and 5 from J, leaving 10 bases between them. This CDR3 contains 14 residues. Germline V gene lookup returns CDR1 KGHSH and CDR2 LQKENI. This CDR3 reads CASSPPGEGTEAFF. DNA of the CDR3: TGTGCCAGCTCACCACCGGGCGAGGGGACTGAAGCTTTCTTT.

There are a few counts of this clonotype. The chain joins TRBV28 to TRBJ2-5; D unclear. The DNA end lines up better with TRBJ2-1; the J call may be wrong. Germline CDR1 and CDR2: MDHEN and SYDVKM. The CDR3 consists of 12 residues. The CDR3 nucleotides are TGTGCCAGCAGTTCCGGATACGGCGAGCAGTTCTTC. It codes for CASSSGYGEQFF.

The V gene is TRBV20-1, the J gene TRBJ2-2; 8 nucleotides match TRBD1. The CDR3 totals 15 residues. The ends lost 0 bases at V and 6 bases at J; junction bases unmatched: 6. The germline V gene has CDR1 DFQATT and CDR2 SNEGSKA (reference sequence). CDR3 in DNA: TGCAGTGCTAGAGATTTCCAGGGGGCGCCCGGGGAGCTGTTTTTT. Translation gives CSARDFQGAPGELFF.

The sample holds one count of this clonotype. The chain employs TRBV7-2 and TRBJ2-4; D tentatively fits TRBD1 or TRBD2 (5 bases each). Germline V gene sequence: CDR1 SGHTA, CDR2 FQGNSA. V was clipped by 4 bases and J by 3 bases, with 13 bases between them. This CDR3 is built from 15 residues. The DNA of the CDR3 is TGTGCCAGCAGCTCGGGACGGACTGACAAAAACATTCAGTACTTC. The encoded protein is CASSSGRTDKNIQYF.

V gene TRBV4-2 combines with J gene TRBJ2-7, with 7 positions matching TRBD1. The V segment lost 2 bases and the J segment 5 bases; nucleotides outside the gene matches: 6. Germline V lookup: CDR1 LGHNA, CDR2 YNFKEQ. The CDR3 runs 14 residues. Here the CDR3 DNA reads TGTGCCAGCAGCCAATTCGACAGGGTCCACGAGCAGTACTTC. Its protein is CASSQFDRVHEQYF.

In its sample, this clonotype was seen once. The rearrangement links TRBV29-1 to TRBJ1-1, with D unclear. The CDR3 sequence is 14 residues long. Germline CDR1 and CDR2: SQVTM and ANQGSEA. Trimming left V 4 bases short and J 8 bases short, with 20 bases between. The CDR3 DNA reads TGCAGCGTTGGCCCTGGATCCCTCCTTTTAGAAGCTTTCTTT. Amino acids: CSVGPGSLLLEAFF.

The rearrangement uses TRBV30 and TRBJ2-1; tentative D call: TRBD2 (6 bases). Germline CDR1 and CDR2: GTSNPN and SVGIG (reference sequence). V was clipped by 1 base and J by 10 bases, with 20 bases between them. The CDR3 covers 15 residues. The CDR3 reads CAWSGVVSSGGEQFF. The CDR3 coding sequence is TGTGCCTGGAGTGGGGTTGTTTCGAGTGGGGGGGAGCAGTTCTTC. The full variable domain, in which reference TRBV30 and TRBJ2-1 provide the parts outside the CDR3, is SQTIHQWPATLVQPVGSPLSLECTVEGTSNPNLYWYRQAAGRGLQLLFYSVGIGQISSEVPQNLSASRPQDRQFILSSKKLLLSDSGFYLCAWSGVVSSGGEQFFGPGTRLTVL.

This clonotype has just a few counts. J is TRBJ2-7 and V is TRBV7-8; 7 bases align to TRBD2. Germline loops: CDR1 SGHVS, CDR2 FQNEAQ. J lost 0 bases, V lost 5 bases, and 7 bases had no gene match. The CDR3 is made up of 15 amino acids. The CDR3: CASSPWGGNSYEQYF. The CDR3 nucleotides read TGTGCCAGCAGCCCTTGGGGGGGGAACTCCTACGAGCAGTACTTC. Using reference TRBV7-8 and TRBJ2-7 for the parts outside the CDR3, the full variable domain is GAGVSQSPRYKVAKRGQDVALRCDPISGHVSLFWYQQALGQGPEFLTYFQNEAQLDKSGLPSDRFFAERPEGSVSTLKIQRTQQEDSAVYLCASSPWGGNSYEQYFGPGTRLTVT.

The genes are TRBV29-1 and TRBJ2-7; D is possibly TRBD1 (6 bases). This CDR3 contains 16 residues. V was clipped by 4 bases and J by 0 bases, with 19 bases between them. Germline CDR1 SQVTM, CDR2 ANQGSEA. Here the CDR3 DNA reads TGCAGCGTTGGGGGTGATAGACAGGAAAGCTCCTACGAGCAGTACTTC. It encodes CSVGGDRQESSYEQYF.

This clonotype has more than one count but fewer than ten. The rearrangement joins TRBV29-1 to TRBJ2-1, with D uncertain. The J call could be wrong; TRBJ2-5 is a better fit for the DNA end. The CDR3 is made up of 11 amino acids. Looked up from germline, CDR1 is SQVTM and CDR2 is ANQGSEA. CDR3 in DNA: TGCAGCGTTCTCGTGGGATGGACCCAGTACTTC. This gives the protein CSVLVGWTQYF.

The gene calls are TRBV5-1 and TRBJ2-6; the D gene could be TRBD1 or TRBD2 (5 bases each). This CDR3 comprises 16 residues. Trimming stripped 6 bases from V and 0 bases from J, with 13 bases between. Germline CDR1 reads SGHRS; CDR2 reads YFSETQ. CDR3 nucleotide sequence: TGCGCCAGCACCAGGGACCTTTCCTCTGGGGCCAACGTCCTGACTTTC. Its protein is CASTRDLSSGANVLTF.

A single count supports this clonotype. The chain has TRBV5-4 and TRBJ2-6; D unresolved. Trimming took off 2 bases at V and 3 bases at J, with 12 bases between the two ends. Germline V CDR1 and CDR2: SGHNT, YYREEE (reference sequence). This CDR3 region has 16 residues. The CDR3 DNA reads as TGTGCCAGCAGCTTTAAAAGAGTCGGTGGGGCCAACGTCCTGACTTTC. Its protein is CASSFKRVGGANVLTF.

This clonotype was detected only a few times. V usage is TRBV20-1 and J usage is TRBJ1-2; D might be TRBD1 (6 bases). The V end was cut by 5 bases, the J end by 5 bases, with 27 bases between. Germline V gene data show CDR1 as DFQATT and CDR2 as SNEGSKA (reference sequence). This CDR3 spans 17 amino acids. The DNA of the CDR3 is TGCAGTGCTCGCGTTCCGCGGGGGCGCGGGGGAAATTATGGCTACACCTTC. It is translated as CSARVPRGRGGNYGYTF.

CDR3 loop: CSAQGAQGAPYEQYF. CDR3 in DNA: TGCAGTGCCCAAGGGGCCCAGGGGGCGCCGTACGAGCAGTACTTC. The V call is TRBV20-1, the J call TRBJ2-1, with 8 nucleotides matching TRBD1. Gene TRBJ2-7 matches the end of the DNA better, so the J call may be wrong. Per germline, CDR1 DFQATT and CDR2 SNEGSKA (reference sequence). CDR3 length equals 15 residues.

This clonotype was counted only a few times. This chain uses TRBV11-1 with TRBJ2-5; D possibly matches TRBD1 or TRBD2 (5 bases each). This CDR3 region has 14 residues. Per germline, CDR1 SGHAT and CDR2 FQDESV (reference sequence). The V end lost 5 bases, the J end lost 3 bases, and 13 bases lay between the germline ends. CDR3 coding DNA: TGTGCCAGCAGCCTAGGGGACGGTGAAGAGACCCAGTACTTC. Protein: CASSLGDGEETQYF.

This clonotype has just a few counts. V gene TRBV6-5 combines with J gene TRBJ2-1, with 10 bases aligning to TRBD2. The germline V gene has CDR1 MNHEY and CDR2 SVGAGI. V lost 5 bases, J lost 6 bases, and 10 bases stayed unmatched. CDR3 size: 16 residues. This CDR3 reads CASSPLAGDSFNEQFF. The CDR3, as DNA: TGTGCCAGCAGTCCCCTAGCGGGGGACTCGTTCAATGAGCAGTTCTTC.

This sequence joins TRBV5-4 and TRBJ2-5, with D maybe TRBD1 (6 bases). The V and J ends lost 3 bases and 4 bases respectively, with 16 bases between them. The CDR3 has 15 residues. Germline V gives CDR1 SGHNT, CDR2 YYREEE (reference sequence). This chain's CDR3 is CASSSVKQGTETQYF. CDR3 bases: TGTGCCAGCAGCTCCGTAAAACAGGGTACAGAGACCCAGTACTTC.

This clonotype was observed once. The chain carries TRBV2 and TRBJ2-7, with 8 bases identical to TRBD1. This CDR3 is 13 amino acids long. The V gene end was trimmed by 3 bases and the J gene end by 4 bases; junction bases not matched to a gene: 2. Germline loops: CDR1 SNHLY, CDR2 FYNNEI. CDR3 amino acids: CASSDTGGYEQYF. The CDR3 coding sequence is TGTGCCAGCAGTGACACAGGGGGGTACGAGCAGTACTTC.